This TCR beta chain came from a study of blood T cell repertoires in COVID-19. The overall study: The origin of the acute and convalescent COVID-19 samples was the United States, Italy and Spain. Nucleic acid was either cDNA or gDNA, and it came from T cells, B-cell-depleted T cells, or PBMCs.

V shed 4 bases, J shed 5 bases, and the junction held 8 bases outside the gene matches. The CDR3 extends over 14 amino acids. Germline lookup yields CDR1 SGHRS and CDR2 YFSETQ. This clone was recorded a few times. Source study methods: Scientists estimated how many nucleated cells there were by amplifying reference gene primers. Clones were read by immunoSEQ multiplex PCR, and TCRdb kept only the in-frame ones, dropping some. The V and J calls and clone size come from that table; D and trimming were worked out from the DNA. The data contain fewer than 60,000 clones, roughly 88% of them singletons. The clonotype originates from a woman aged 80 or older with acute or convalescent COVID-19. The chain is built from TRBV5-1 and TRBJ1-1, with TRBD1 identical over 7 bases. Sequencing was performed on peripheral blood. The CDR3 is CASSLRQGGTEAFF. In DNA form, the CDR3 reads TGCGCCAGCAGCCTTCGACAGGGAGGAACTGAAGCTTTCTTT.